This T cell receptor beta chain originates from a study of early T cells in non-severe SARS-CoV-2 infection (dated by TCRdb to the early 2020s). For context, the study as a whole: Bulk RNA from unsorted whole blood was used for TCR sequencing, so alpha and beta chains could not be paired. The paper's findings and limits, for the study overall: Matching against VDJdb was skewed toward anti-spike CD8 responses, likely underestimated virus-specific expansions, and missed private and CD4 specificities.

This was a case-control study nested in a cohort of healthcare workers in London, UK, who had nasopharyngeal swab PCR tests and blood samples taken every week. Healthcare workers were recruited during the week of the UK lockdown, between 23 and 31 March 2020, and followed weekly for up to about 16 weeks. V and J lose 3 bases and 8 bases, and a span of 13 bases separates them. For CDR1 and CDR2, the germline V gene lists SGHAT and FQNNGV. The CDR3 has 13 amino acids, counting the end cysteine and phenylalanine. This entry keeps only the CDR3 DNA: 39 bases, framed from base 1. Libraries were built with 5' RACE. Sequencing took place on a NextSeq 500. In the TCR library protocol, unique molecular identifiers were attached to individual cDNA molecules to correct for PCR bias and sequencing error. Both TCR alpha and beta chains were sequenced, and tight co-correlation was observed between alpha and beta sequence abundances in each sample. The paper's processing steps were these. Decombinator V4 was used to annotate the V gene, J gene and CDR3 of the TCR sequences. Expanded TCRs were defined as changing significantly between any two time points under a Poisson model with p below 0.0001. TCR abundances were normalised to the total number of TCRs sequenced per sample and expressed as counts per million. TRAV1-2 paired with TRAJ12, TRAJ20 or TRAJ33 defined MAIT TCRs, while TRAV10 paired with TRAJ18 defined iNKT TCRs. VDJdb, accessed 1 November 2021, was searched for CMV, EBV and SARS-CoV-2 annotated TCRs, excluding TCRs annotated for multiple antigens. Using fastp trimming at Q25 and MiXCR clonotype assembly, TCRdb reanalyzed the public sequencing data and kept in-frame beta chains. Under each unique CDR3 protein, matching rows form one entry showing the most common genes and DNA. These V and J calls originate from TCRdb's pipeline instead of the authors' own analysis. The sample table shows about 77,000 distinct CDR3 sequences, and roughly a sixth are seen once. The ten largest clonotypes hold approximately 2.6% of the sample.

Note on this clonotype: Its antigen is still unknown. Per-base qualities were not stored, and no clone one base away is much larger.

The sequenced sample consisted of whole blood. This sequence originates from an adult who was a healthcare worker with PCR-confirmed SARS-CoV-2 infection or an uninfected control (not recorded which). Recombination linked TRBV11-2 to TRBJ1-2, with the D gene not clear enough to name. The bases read TGTGCCAGCAGCTTCAGTGCGGGCAGCGGCTACACCTTC. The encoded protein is CASSFSAGSGYTF.